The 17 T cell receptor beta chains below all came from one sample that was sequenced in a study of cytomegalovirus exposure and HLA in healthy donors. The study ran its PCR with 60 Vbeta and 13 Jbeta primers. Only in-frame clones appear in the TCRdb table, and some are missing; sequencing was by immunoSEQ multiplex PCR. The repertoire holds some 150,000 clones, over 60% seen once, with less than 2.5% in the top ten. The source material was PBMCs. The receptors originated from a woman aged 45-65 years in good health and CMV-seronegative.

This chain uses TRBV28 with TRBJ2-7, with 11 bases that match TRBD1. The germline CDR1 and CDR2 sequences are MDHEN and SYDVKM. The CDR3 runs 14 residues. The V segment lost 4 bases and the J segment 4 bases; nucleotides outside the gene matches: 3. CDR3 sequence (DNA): TGTGCCAGCAGTTCCGGGACAGGGGGATACGAGCAGTACTTC. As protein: CASSSGTGGYEQYF.

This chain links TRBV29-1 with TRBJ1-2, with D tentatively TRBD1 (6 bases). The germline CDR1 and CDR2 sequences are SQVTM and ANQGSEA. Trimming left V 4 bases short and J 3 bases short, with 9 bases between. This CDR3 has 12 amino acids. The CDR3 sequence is CSVAKGDYGYTF. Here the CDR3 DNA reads TGCAGCGTTGCTAAGGGGGACTATGGCTACACCTTC.

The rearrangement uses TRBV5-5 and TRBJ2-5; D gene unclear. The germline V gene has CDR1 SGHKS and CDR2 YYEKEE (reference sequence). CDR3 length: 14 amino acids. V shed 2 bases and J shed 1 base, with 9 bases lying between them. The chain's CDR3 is CASSLTDTQETQYF. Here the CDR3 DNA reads TGTGCCAGCAGCTTAACCGACACCCAAGAGACCCAGTACTTC.

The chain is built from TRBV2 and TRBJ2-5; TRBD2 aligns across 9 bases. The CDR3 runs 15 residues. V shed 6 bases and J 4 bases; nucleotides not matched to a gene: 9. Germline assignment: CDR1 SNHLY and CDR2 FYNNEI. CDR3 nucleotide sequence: TGTGCCAGCAGGGACCAAACTAGCGGGCGAGAGACCCAGTACTTC. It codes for CASRDQTSGRETQYF.

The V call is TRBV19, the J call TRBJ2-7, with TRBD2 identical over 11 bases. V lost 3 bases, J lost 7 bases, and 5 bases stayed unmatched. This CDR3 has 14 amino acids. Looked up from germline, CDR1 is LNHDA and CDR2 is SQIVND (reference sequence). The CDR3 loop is CASSISGTSGEQYF. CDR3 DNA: TGTGCCAGTAGTATCTCTGGGACTAGCGGTGAGCAGTACTTC. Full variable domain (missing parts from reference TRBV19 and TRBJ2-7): DGGITQSPKYLFRKEGQNVTLSCEQNLNHDAMYWYRQDPGQGLRLIYYSQIVNDFQKGDIAEGYSVSREKKESFPLTVTSAQKNPTAFYLCASSISGTSGEQYFGPGTRLTVT.

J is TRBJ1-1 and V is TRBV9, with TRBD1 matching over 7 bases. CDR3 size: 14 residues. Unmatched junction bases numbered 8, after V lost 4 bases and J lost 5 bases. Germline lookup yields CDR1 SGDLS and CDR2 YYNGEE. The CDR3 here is CASSRATGETEAFF. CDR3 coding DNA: TGTGCCAGCAGCCGCGCTACAGGGGAAACTGAAGCTTTCTTT.

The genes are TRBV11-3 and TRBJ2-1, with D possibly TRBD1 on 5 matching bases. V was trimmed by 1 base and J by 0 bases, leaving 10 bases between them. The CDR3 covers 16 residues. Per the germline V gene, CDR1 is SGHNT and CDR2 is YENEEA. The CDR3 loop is CASSLVAGLSYNEQFF. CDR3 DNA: TGTGCCAGCAGCTTAGTAGCAGGGCTCTCCTACAATGAGCAGTTCTTC.

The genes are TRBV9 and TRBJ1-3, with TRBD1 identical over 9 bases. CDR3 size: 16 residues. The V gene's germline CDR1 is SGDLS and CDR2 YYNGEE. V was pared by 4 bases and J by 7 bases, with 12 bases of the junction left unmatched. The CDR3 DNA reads TGTGCCAGCAGCCCCCAGACGGGACAGGGCCCGAACACCATATATTTT. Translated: CASSPQTGQGPNTIYF.

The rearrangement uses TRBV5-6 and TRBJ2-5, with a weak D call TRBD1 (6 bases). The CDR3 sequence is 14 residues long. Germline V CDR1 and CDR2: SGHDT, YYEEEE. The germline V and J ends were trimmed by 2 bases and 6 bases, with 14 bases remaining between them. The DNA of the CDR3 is TGTGCCAGCAGCTTAGGGGGAACTGGGAAGACCCAGTACTTC. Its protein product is CASSLGGTGKTQYF.

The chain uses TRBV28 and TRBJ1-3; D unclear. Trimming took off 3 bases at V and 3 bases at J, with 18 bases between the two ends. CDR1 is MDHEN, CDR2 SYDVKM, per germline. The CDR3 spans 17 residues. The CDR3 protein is CASSFDSVGPLGNTIYF. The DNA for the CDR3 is TGTGCCAGCAGTTTTGATTCAGTGGGCCCACTTGGAAACACCATATATTTT.

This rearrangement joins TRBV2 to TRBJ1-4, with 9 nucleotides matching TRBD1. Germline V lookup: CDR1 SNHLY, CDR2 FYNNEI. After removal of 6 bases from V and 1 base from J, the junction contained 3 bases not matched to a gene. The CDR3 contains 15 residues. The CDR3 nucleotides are TGTGCCAGCAGAGGGACAGGGAGAACTAATGAAAAACTGTTTTTT. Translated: CASRGTGRTNEKLFF.

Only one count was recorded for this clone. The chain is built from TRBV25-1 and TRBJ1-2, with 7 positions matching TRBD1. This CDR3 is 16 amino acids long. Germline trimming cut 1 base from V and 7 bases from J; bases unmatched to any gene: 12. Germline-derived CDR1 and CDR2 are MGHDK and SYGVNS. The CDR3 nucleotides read TGTGCCAGCAGTGAATTACAGGGGCCCGGGGATGCTGGCTACACCTTC. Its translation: CASSELQGPGDAGYTF.

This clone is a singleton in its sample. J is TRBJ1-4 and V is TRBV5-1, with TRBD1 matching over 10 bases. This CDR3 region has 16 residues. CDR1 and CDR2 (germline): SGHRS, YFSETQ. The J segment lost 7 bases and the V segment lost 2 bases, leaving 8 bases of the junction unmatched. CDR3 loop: CASSLRDRGGIEKLFF. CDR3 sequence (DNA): TGCGCCAGCAGCTTACGGGACAGGGGAGGGATTGAAAAACTGTTTTTT.

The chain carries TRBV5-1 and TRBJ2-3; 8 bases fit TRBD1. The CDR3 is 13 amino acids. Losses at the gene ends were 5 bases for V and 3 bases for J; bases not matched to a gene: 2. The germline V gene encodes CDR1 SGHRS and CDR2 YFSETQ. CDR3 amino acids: CASRQGVTDTQYF. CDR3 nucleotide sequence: TGCGCCAGCAGACAGGGGGTGACAGATACGCAGTATTTT.

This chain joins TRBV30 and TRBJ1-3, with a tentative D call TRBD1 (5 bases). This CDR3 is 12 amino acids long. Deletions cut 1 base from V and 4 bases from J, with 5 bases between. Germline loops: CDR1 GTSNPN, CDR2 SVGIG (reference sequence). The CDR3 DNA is TGTGCCTGGAGTGGGACAGGAAACACCATATATTTT. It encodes CAWSGTGNTIYF.

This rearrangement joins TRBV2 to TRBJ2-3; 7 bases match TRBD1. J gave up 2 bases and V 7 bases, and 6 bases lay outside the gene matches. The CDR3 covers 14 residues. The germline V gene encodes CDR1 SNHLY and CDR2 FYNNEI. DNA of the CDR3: TGTGCCAGCACCATGACAGGGCCCACAGATACGCAGTATTTT. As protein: CASTMTGPTDTQYF. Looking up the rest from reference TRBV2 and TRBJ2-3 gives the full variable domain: EPEVTQTPSHQVTQMGQEVILRCVPISNHLYFYWYRQILGQKVEFLVSFYNNEISEKSEIFDDQFSVERPDGSNFTLKIRSTKLEDSAMYFCASTMTGPTDTQYFGPGTRLTVL.

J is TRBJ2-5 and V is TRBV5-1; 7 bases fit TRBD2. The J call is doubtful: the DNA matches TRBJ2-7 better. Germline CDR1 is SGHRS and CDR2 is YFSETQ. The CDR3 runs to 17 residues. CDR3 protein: CASSLGGVGTVAYEQYF. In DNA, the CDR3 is TGCGCCAGCTCCTTGGGGGGGGTGGGGACTGTCGCCTACGAGCAGTACTTC.